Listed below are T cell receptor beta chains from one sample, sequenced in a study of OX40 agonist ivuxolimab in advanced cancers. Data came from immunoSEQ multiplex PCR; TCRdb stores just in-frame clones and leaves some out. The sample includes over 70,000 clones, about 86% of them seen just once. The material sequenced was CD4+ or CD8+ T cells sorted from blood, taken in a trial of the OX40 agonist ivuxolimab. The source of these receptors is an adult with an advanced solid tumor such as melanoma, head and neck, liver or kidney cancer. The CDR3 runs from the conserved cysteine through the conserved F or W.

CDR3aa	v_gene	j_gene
CASSLGTDQETQYF	TRBV5-4	TRBJ2-5
CASSVTGMETQYF	TRBV7-3	TRBJ2-5
CASSGDNNEKLFF	TRBV2	TRBJ1-4
CASSSEGQALHF	TRBV7-9	TRBJ1-6
CASSPTYNNQETQYF	TRBV9	TRBJ2-5
CASSRQGEETQYF	TRBV6-1	TRBJ2-5
CASSWDGVLAFF	TRBV6-5	TRBJ1-1
CASSAPGGGTDTQYF	TRBV5-4	TRBJ2-3
CASSSLAGGLTDTQYF	TRBV5-6	TRBJ2-3
CASSQDVQPYNSPLHF	TRBV4-3	TRBJ1-6
CASSADSYNSPLHF	TRBV19	TRBJ1-6
CASSVAHYTEAFF	TRBV9	TRBJ1-1
CASSGWRTGRGETRYF	TRBV28	TRBJ2-5
CASSLSDGRTQYF	TRBV2	TRBJ2-5
CASSLTAGATYEQYF	TRBV7-3	TRBJ2-7
CAISESLGRNGNTIYF	TRBV10-3	TRBJ1-3
CASSLVVAGGYNEQFF	TRBV7-2	TRBJ2-1
CASSRLLRSPGANVLTF	TRBV7-3	TRBJ2-6
CASSVGGPGTQYF	TRBV9	TRBJ2-3
CASSTYRGRGYNEQFF	TRBV7-9	TRBJ2-1
CSVASSGSNEKLFF	TRBV29-1	TRBJ1-4
CASSPTGAGNIQYF	TRBV5-4	TRBJ2-4
CASGRGGLGYTF	TRBV2	TRBJ1-2
CASSLGQGSFHTQYF	TRBV5-1	TRBJ2-3
CASSRGGSRSPLHF	TRBV6-4	TRBJ1-6
CASSPHLSNQPQHF	TRBV16	TRBJ1-5
CASSYGQPPYEQYF	TRBV11-3	TRBJ2-7
CSVEELTETQYF	TRBV29-1	TRBJ2-5
CASSVAGAGTGETQYF	TRBV9	TRBJ2-5
CASSEVANQPQHF	TRBV6-1	TRBJ1-5
CASGYISSGNTIYF	TRBV2	TRBJ1-3
CASSPRGGLSYEQYF	TRBV18	TRBJ2-7
CASSSLPWLRDLMNTEAFF	TRBV7-2	TRBJ1-1
CATTTSGAYEQYF	TRBV5-1	TRBJ2-7
CASSTFSGQYF	TRBV6-1	TRBJ2-7
CASSPLWTSGANEQFF	TRBV18	TRBJ2-1
CASSLAWGVGEKLFF	TRBV7-2	TRBJ1-4
CASSRLASYNEQFF	TRBV6-1	TRBJ2-1
CASSQVHRGDTEAFF	TRBV6-6	TRBJ1-1
CATLDRDTPGNSNQPQHF	TRBV10-3	TRBJ1-5
CASSLRGYYEKLFF	TRBV5-6	TRBJ1-4
CASSPTSGGKNTQYF	TRBV6-5	TRBJ2-3
CASSIAGAQAQPQHF	TRBV19	TRBJ1-5
CASYDAGGADTQYF	TRBV28	TRBJ2-3
CASSSQGRSNEKLFF	TRBV27	TRBJ1-4
CASSIGVSPGNTIYF	TRBV5-6	TRBJ1-3